The 26 T cell receptor beta chains listed next were all sequenced from one sample in a study of cytomegalovirus exposure and HLA in healthy donors. The primer mix had 60 Vbeta and 13 Jbeta primers. The protocol was immunoSEQ multiplex PCR, while the TCRdb copy is restricted to in-frame clones and leaves out a portion. The table has 150,000 to 200,000 clones, 80% seen once. The source material was PBMCs. These receptors were taken from a woman in her thirties or forties in good health and CMV-seronegative.

The chain couples TRBV5-1 to TRBJ2-1; a weak D match, TRBD1 (5 bases). The CDR3 covers 15 residues. Germline V CDR1 and CDR2: SGHRS, YFSETQ. V shed 4 bases and J shed 3 bases, with 14 bases lying between them. The CDR3 nucleotides are TGCGCCAGCAGCATTCAGGGCCTCCTCTACAATGAGCAGTTCTTC. Translation: CASSIQGLLYNEQFF. The full variable domain, rest sourced from reference TRBV5-1 and TRBJ2-1, is KAGVTQTPRYLIKTRGQQVTLSCSPISGHRSVSWYQQTPGQGLQFLFEYFSETQRNKGNFPGRFSGRQFSNSRSEMNVSTLELGDSALYLCASSIQGLLYNEQFFGPGTRLTVL.

The rearrangement uses TRBV6-5 and TRBJ1-1, with D possibly TRBD1 on 5 matching bases. Trimming took 5 bases from V and 0 from J, leaving 10 bases between them. Germline V lookup: CDR1 MNHEY, CDR2 SVGAGI. This CDR3 region has 14 residues. CDR3 sequence reads: CASSRDFMNTEAFF. For the CDR3, the DNA is TGTGCCAGCAGTAGGGACTTTATGAACACTGAAGCTTTCTTT.

This clone appeared a few times. V usage is TRBV11-3 and J usage is TRBJ2-1; TRBD2 matches 11 bases. The CDR3 covers 15 residues. The junction had 4 bases not matched to a gene; V was cut back by 5 bases and J by 4 bases. CDR1 is SGHNT and CDR2 is YENEEA in the germline V gene. CDR3 region: CASSLRTSGYNEQFF. The CDR3 nucleotides read TGTGCCAGCAGCCTTCGGACTAGCGGGTACAATGAGCAGTTCTTC.

This rearrangement joins TRBV6-6 to TRBJ2-3, with D hard to call. The CDR3 spans 14 residues. The ends were cut back, 0 bases at V and 1 base at J, with 5 bases in the middle. CDR1 MNHNY and CDR2 SVGAGI come from the germline V gene (reference sequence). The DNA of the CDR3 is TGTGCCAGCAGTTACTCAACAGGCACAGATACGCAGTATTTT. Protein product: CASSYSTGTDTQYF.

This clone was picked up a small number of times. A read error is the likely source, as a far larger clone sits one nucleotide away. The sample has other DNA sequences that encode this CDR3 too. CDR3: CASSQLAGGYNEQFF. As DNA, the CDR3 is TGTGCCAGCAGCCAACTAGCGGGAGGGTACAATGAGCAGTTCTTC. This chain connects TRBV5-8 to TRBJ2-1; 13 bases line up with TRBD2. J gave up 4 bases and V 4 bases, and 2 bases lay outside the gene matches. The CDR3 contains 15 residues. Germline-derived CDR1 and CDR2 are SGHTS and YDEGEE.

This chain connects TRBV7-9 to TRBJ2-1; D unresolved. Germline lookup yields CDR1 SEHNR and CDR2 FQNEAQ (reference sequence). The length of the CDR3 is 14 residues. The CDR3 spells CASQAGYTTREQFF. The CDR3 DNA follows: TGTGCAAGCCAGGCCGGCTACACAACGCGTGAGCAGTTCTTC.

This CDR3 reads CASSITGGNQPQHF. The DNA of the CDR3 is TGTGCCAGTAGTATCACAGGGGGCAATCAGCCCCAGCATTTT. V usage is TRBV19 and J usage is TRBJ1-5; 7 bases agree with TRBD1. Germline V lookup: CDR1 LNHDA, CDR2 SQIVND (reference sequence). J lost 2 bases, V lost 3 bases, and 1 base had no gene match. This CDR3 has 14 residues.

The table lists this clone with a few counts. The chain couples TRBV27 to TRBJ2-5, with a tentative D call TRBD2 (5 bases). The DNA end favors TRBJ2-7, so the J call may be wrong. Germline V lookup: CDR1 MNHEY, CDR2 SMNVEV (reference sequence). This CDR3 has 13 residues. CDR3 nucleotides: TGTGCCAGCAGTTATCGGGATCCCTACGAGCAGTACTTC. Its protein is CASSYRDPYEQYF.

CDR3 DNA: TGCGCCAGCAGCCAAGATCGGACTAGGTACCAAGAGACCCAGTACTTC. This codes for CASSQDRTRYQETQYF. The V and J genes are TRBV4-3 and TRBJ2-5, with 7 positions matching TRBD2. In germline, CDR1 is LGHNA, CDR2 YSLEER. This CDR3 is 16 amino acids long. With V trimmed by 0 bases and J by 0 bases, 4 bases remained unmatched.

This clone was recorded a few times. The CDR3 protein is CAWIRGETQYF. The CDR3 region has the DNA TGTGCCTGGATAAGGGGGGAGACCCAGTACTTC. This chain uses TRBV30 with TRBJ2-5, with D possibly being TRBD1 (6 bases). Germline CDR1 GTSNPN, CDR2 SVGIG (reference sequence). This CDR3 comprises 11 residues. Trimming shortened V by 4 bases and J by 5 bases, and 8 bases separated the two germline ends.

The CDR3 sequence: CASRESYNEQFF. Written as DNA, the CDR3 is TGTGCCAGCAGGGAGTCCTACAATGAGCAGTTCTTC. This chain links TRBV2 with TRBJ2-1; D ambiguous. Germline lookup yields CDR1 SNHLY and CDR2 FYNNEI. This CDR3 has 12 amino acids. Trimming left V 6 bases short and J 1 base short, with 4 bases between.

V is TRBV7-2 and J is TRBJ1-3; no clear D. This CDR3 is 17 amino acids long. Germline lookup yields CDR1 SGHTA and CDR2 FQGNSA. The germline V and J ends were trimmed by 0 bases and 3 bases, with 15 bases remaining between them. The CDR3 DNA follows: TGTGCCAGCAGCTTAGCCGTATCCGGCGGTGGTGGAAACACCATATATTTT. This sequence encodes CASSLAVSGGGGNTIYF.

This chain connects TRBV5-6 to TRBJ2-2; tentatively, D is TRBD1 (5 bases). The CDR3 runs 15 residues. V lost 5 bases and J lost 7, with 18 bases in between. Germline V gene sequence: CDR1 SGHDT, CDR2 YYEEEE. CDR3 coding DNA: TGTGCCAGCAGTCCTACCGCCCCAGGGATCGGGGAGCTGTTTTTT. The encoded protein is CASSPTAPGIGELFF.

The CDR3 DNA follows: TGCGCCAGCAGTACCGGGACAGGGGCAGATACGCAGTATTTT. It specifies CASSTGTGADTQYF. This chain connects TRBV10-1 to TRBJ2-3; 10 bases fit TRBD1. Germline V gene lookup returns CDR1 WNHNN and CDR2 SYGVQD (reference sequence). The J segment lost 4 bases and the V segment lost 5 bases, leaving 3 bases of the junction unmatched. There are 14 residues in the CDR3.

This clone was observed once. This rearrangement joins TRBV6-5 to TRBJ2-1, with D tentatively TRBD2 (6 bases). Trimming removed 0 bases at V and 2 bases at J, with 11 bases between. This CDR3 contains 16 residues. The germline V gene has CDR1 MNHEY and CDR2 SVGAGI. The CDR3 is CASSYSSGRAYNEQFF. CDR3 nucleotide sequence: TGTGCCAGCAGTTACTCTAGCGGAAGGGCCTACAATGAGCAGTTCTTC.

The chain recombines TRBV12-5 with TRBJ2-6; the D gene is possibly TRBD1 (6 bases). V was shortened by 6 bases and J by 9 bases, with 15 bases between the two germline ends. The CDR3 runs to 14 residues. Germline CDR1 is LGHNT and CDR2 is FRNRAP. CDR3 amino acids: CASGPGTPGNVLTF. The CDR3 DNA reads as TGTGCTAGTGGCCCAGGGACACCCGGCAACGTCCTGACTTTC.

V and J are TRBV11-2 and TRBJ1-1; no reliable D call. The ends were cut back, 8 bases at V and 0 bases at J, with 4 bases in the middle. Germline CDR1 and CDR2: SGHAT and FQNNGV. There are 11 residues in the CDR3. The DNA of the CDR3 is TGTGCCAGCGCGTTGAACACTGAAGCTTTCTTT. Protein sequence: CASALNTEAFF.

The chain is built from TRBV28 and TRBJ2-7; D is perhaps TRBD2 (6 bases). V lost 11 bases and J 5 bases, leaving 22 bases between the germline ends. The CDR3 is 14 amino acids. Per the germline V gene, CDR1 is MDHEN and CDR2 is SYDVKM. The CDR3 spells CASIGRGGIHEQYF. DNA of the CDR3: TGTGCCTCCATTGGGCGTGGCGGGATCCACGAGCAGTACTTC.

This chain connects TRBV7-9 to TRBJ2-7, with D possibly matching TRBD2 (5 bases). The CDR3 loop spans 15 amino acids. The V and J ends lost 1 base and 2 bases respectively, with 12 bases between them. Germline-derived CDR1 and CDR2 are SEHNR and FQNEAQ (reference sequence). CDR3 region: CASSLGGPATYEQYF. The CDR3 DNA reads TGTGCCAGCAGCTTAGGCGGGCCAGCAACCTACGAGCAGTACTTC. The full variable domain, with the rest looked up from reference TRBV7-9 and TRBJ2-7, is DTGVSQNPRHKITKRGQNVTFRCDPISEHNRLYWYRQTLGQGPEFLTYFQNEAQLEKSRLLSDRFSAERPKGSFSTLEIQRTEQGDSAMYLCASSLGGPATYEQYFGPGTRLTVT.

This rearrangement joins TRBV28 to TRBJ2-7; the match to TRBD1 covers 10 bases. The CDR3 has 14 residues. Germline trimming cut 6 bases from V and 6 bases from J; bases unmatched to any gene: 8. Germline V gene lookup returns CDR1 MDHEN and CDR2 SYDVKM. The CDR3 sequence is CASREDRGTFEQYF. In DNA form, the CDR3 reads TGTGCCAGCAGGGAGGACAGGGGGACTTTCGAGCAGTACTTC.

With respect to this clone: Other DNA sequences in this sample translate to the same CDR3. This chain uses TRBV4-3 with TRBJ1-2; possibly TRBD1 for D (5 bases). The CDR3 spans 14 residues. Trimming pared 0 bases from V and 2 bases from J, leaving 7 bases between. Germline V lookup: CDR1 LGHNA, CDR2 YSLEER. CDR3 sequence (DNA): TGCGCCAGCAGCCAAGATGGGGGGAACTATGGCTACACCTTC. Encoded protein: CASSQDGGNYGYTF.

This clone was seen just once. For the CDR3, the DNA is TGTGCCAGCCGACCACCAGGGGGCGTCAGTGGCTACACCTTC. Its protein product is CASRPPGGVSGYTF. This chain uses TRBV6-5 with TRBJ1-2; 8 bases are a match to TRBD1. V was clipped by 8 bases and J by 7 bases; unmatched bases: 12. The germline V gene has CDR1 MNHEY and CDR2 SVGAGI. The CDR3 is 14 amino acids.

The V call is TRBV11-2, the J call TRBJ1-1; no reliable D call. CDR3 size: 14 residues. CDR1 and CDR2 (germline): SGHAT, FQNNGV. Trimming left V 6 bases short and J 1 base short, with 12 bases between. The CDR3 DNA is TGTGCCAGCAGACAAGGACGGGAGAACACTGAAGCTTTCTTT. This codes for CASRQGRENTEAFF.

The CDR3 spells CASSPGLKDGYTF. As DNA, the CDR3 is TGTGCCAGCAGCCCGGGTCTAAAGGATGGCTACACCTTC. This chain connects TRBV2 to TRBJ1-2; unclear D gene. Germline V gives CDR1 SNHLY, CDR2 FYNNEI. This CDR3 is built from 13 residues. The V gene lost 6 bases and the J gene lost 6 bases, with 14 bases spanning the gap.

The chain couples TRBV5-1 to TRBJ2-2, with TRBD1 identical over 8 bases. The CDR3 is made up of 16 amino acids. Unmatched junction bases numbered 3, after V lost 1 base and J lost 1 base. The germline V gene encodes CDR1 SGHRS and CDR2 YFSETQ. The CDR3 spells CASSLLGTGNTGELFF. The CDR3 nucleotides are TGCGCCAGCAGCTTGCTCGGGACAGGGAACACCGGGGAGCTGTTTTTT. The whole variable domain, filled in from reference TRBV5-1 and TRBJ2-2, reads KAGVTQTPRYLIKTRGQQVTLSCSPISGHRSVSWYQQTPGQGLQFLFEYFSETQRNKGNFPGRFSGRQFSNSRSEMNVSTLELGDSALYLCASSLLGTGNTGELFFGEGSRLTVL.

The rearrangement uses TRBV28 and TRBJ1-2, with 8 nucleotides matching TRBD1. V lost 10 bases to trimming and J lost 3 bases; unmatched junction nucleotides: 4. Germline loops: CDR1 MDHEN, CDR2 SYDVKM. The CDR3 is 12 amino acids. The CDR3 region is CATEQGDYGYTF. CDR3 nucleotides: TGTGCCACCGAACAGGGGGACTATGGCTACACCTTC.